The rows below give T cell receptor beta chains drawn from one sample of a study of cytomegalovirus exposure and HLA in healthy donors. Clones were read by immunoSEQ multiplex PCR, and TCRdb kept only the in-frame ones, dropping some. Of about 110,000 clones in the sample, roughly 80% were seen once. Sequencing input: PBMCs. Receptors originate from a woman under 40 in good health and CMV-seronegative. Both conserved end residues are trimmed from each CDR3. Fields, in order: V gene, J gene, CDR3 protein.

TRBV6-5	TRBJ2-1	ASSYMAEQF
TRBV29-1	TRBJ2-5	SVEEGPGTQY
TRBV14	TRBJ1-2	ASSPWGQMYGYT
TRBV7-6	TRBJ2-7	ASSVSGSVYEQY
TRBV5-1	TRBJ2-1	ASSLSPRQGASEQF
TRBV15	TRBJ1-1	ATSRDVYTEAF
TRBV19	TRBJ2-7	ASSRDSSYEQY
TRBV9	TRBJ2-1	ASSRLAGYNEQF
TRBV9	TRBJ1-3	ASSVGSGPGNTIY
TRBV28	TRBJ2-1	ASSVRSGGANEQF
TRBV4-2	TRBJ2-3	ASSLGQGLAGGPRSDTQY
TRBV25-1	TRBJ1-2	ASSESGVQGNYGYT
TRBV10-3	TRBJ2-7	AISQLAGTNPYEQY
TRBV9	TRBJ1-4	ASSPNAGGLF
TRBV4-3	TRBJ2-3	ASSQDPSGGTQY
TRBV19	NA	ASRATGIYEQY
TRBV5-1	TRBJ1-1	ASSLYQNTEAF
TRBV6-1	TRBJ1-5	ASSLQGWEPQH
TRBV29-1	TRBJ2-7	SVRSGSYEQY